Each of the 23 T cell receptor beta chains below was sequenced from the same sample in a study of blood T cell repertoires in COVID-19. Only in-frame clones appear in the TCRdb table, and some are missing; sequencing was by immunoSEQ multiplex PCR. Of about 480,000 clones listed, roughly nine tenths were seen once; the top ten hold roughly 8%. The sequencing sample was made of peripheral blood. These receptors were taken from a woman aged 50 to 60 with COVID-19, enrolled during active disease.

The rearrangement uses TRBV2 and TRBJ1-6, with a tentative D call TRBD1 (5 bases). V dropped 7 bases and J dropped 7 bases, with 14 bases sitting between them. Looked up from germline, CDR1 is SNHLY and CDR2 is FYNNEI. The CDR3 covers 14 residues. CDR3 protein: CASTLTVRNSPLHF. For the CDR3, the DNA is TGTGCCAGCACCCTGACAGTGAGGAATTCACCCCTCCACTTT. Full variable domain (outside the CDR3, taken from reference TRBV2 and TRBJ1-6): EPEVTQTPSHQVTQMGQEVILRCVPISNHLYFYWYRQILGQKVEFLVSFYNNEISEKSEIFDDQFSVERPDGSNFTLKIRSTKLEDSAMYFCASTLTVRNSPLHFGNGTRLTVT.

A note on this clone: The junction shows a germline mismatch at one end, possibly a read error. This rearrangement joins TRBV7-9 to TRBJ2-5; D might be TRBD2 (5 bases). The CDR3 consists of 15 residues. Germline V gives CDR1 SEHNR, CDR2 FQNEAQ (reference sequence). As DNA, the CDR3 is TGTGCCAGCACCTTACGCGGGTCGGTCCAAGAGACCCAGTACTTC. This translates into CASTLRGSVQETQYF.

The V call is TRBV5-1, the J call TRBJ1-3, with unresolved D. Germline loops: CDR1 SGHRS, CDR2 YFSETQ. V lost 4 bases to trimming and J lost 4 bases, with 3 bases between them. CDR3 size: 11 residues. The CDR3 sequence is CASSQGNTIYF. CDR3 nucleotide sequence: TGCGCCAGCAGCCAGGGAAACACCATATATTTT.

The chain links TRBV2 to TRBJ2-2; 8 nucleotides align to TRBD2. The CDR3 totals 17 residues. Germline lookup yields CDR1 SNHLY and CDR2 FYNNEI. Trimming removed 9 bases from V and 0 bases from J; junction bases left unmatched: 12. The CDR3 DNA is TGTGCCAGTGATATCGCTGGCGGGGGGCCGAACACCGGGGAGCTGTTTTTT. This codes for CASDIAGGGPNTGELFF. Drawing the rest from reference TRBV2 and TRBJ2-2, the complete variable domain is EPEVTQTPSHQVTQMGQEVILRCVPISNHLYFYWYRQILGQKVEFLVSFYNNEISEKSEIFDDQFSVERPDGSNFTLKIRSTKLEDSAMYFCASDIAGGGPNTGELFFGEGSRLTVL.

The rearrangement uses TRBV21-1 and TRBJ1-5. TRBV21-1 is deemed a pseudogene. The CDR3 is made up of 13 amino acids. The CDR3 loop is CASSKLSNQPQHF. CDR3 sequence (DNA): TGTGCCAGCAGCAAACTAAGCAATCAGCCCCAGCATTTT.

The chain joins TRBV7-6 to TRBJ2-7, with a possible D match to TRBD2 (6 bases). Deletions cut 1 base from V and 2 bases from J, with 21 bases between. This CDR3 region has 18 residues. Per germline, CDR1 SGHVS and CDR2 FNYEAQ. The CDR3 here is CASSLGGLAGTGTYEQYF. Written as DNA, the CDR3 is TGTGCCAGCAGCTTAGGAGGTTTGGCGGGGACCGGTACCTACGAGCAGTACTTC. The whole variable domain, remainder taken from reference TRBV7-6 and TRBJ2-7, is GAGVSQSPRYKVTKRGQDVALRCDPISGHVSLYWYRQALGQGPEFLTYFNYEAQQDKSGLPNDRFSAERPEGSISTLTIQRTEQRDSAMYRCASSLGGLAGTGTYEQYFGPGTRLTVT.

Written as DNA, the CDR3 is TGCGCCAGCAGCCACGGGAGGATGAACACTGAAGCTTTCTTT. Protein: CASSHGRMNTEAFF. The chain links TRBV5-1 to TRBJ1-1; D remains unclear. CDR3 length equals 14 residues. Looked up from germline, CDR1 is SGHRS and CDR2 is YFSETQ. The V gene lost 4 bases and the J gene lost 0 bases, with 10 bases spanning the gap.

The chain couples TRBV24-1 to TRBJ2-5; TRBD1 matches 7 bases. The CDR3 totals 15 residues. The V and J ends lost 5 bases and 0 bases, in that order; junction bases with no gene match: 5. The germline V gene has CDR1 KGHDR and CDR2 SFDVKD. The CDR3 is CATSGDSMYQETQYF. The CDR3 nucleotides read TGTGCCACCAGTGGGGACAGCATGTACCAAGAGACCCAGTACTTC.

The V and J genes are TRBV7-9 and TRBJ2-7, with no clear D. This CDR3 comprises 13 residues. The V gene's germline CDR1 is SEHNR and CDR2 FQNEAQ (reference sequence). The ends were cut back, 5 bases at V and 7 bases at J, with 15 bases in the middle. DNA of the CDR3: TGTGCCAGCAGCCGCGGAGCCGAAAAAGAGCAGTACTTC. It translates to CASSRGAEKEQYF.

This clone appeared a single time. This chain links TRBV9 with TRBJ1-2, with a tentative D call TRBD1 (6 bases). This CDR3 contains 13 residues. From germline, CDR1 is SGDLS and CDR2 YYNGEE. Trimming cost V 0 bases and J 8 bases, with 11 bases left between them. The CDR3 DNA reads TGTGCCAGCAGCGTAGGTCGACAGGACGGCTACACCTTC. Translating gives CASSVGRQDGYTF.

V gene TRBV5-1 combines with J gene TRBJ1-2; D is unclear. The CDR3 is 15 residues long. Per germline, CDR1 SGHRS and CDR2 YFSETQ. The V end was cut by 0 bases, the J end by 2 bases, with 11 bases between. This CDR3 reads CASSLDGIGNYGYTF. The CDR3 DNA is TGCGCCAGCAGCTTGGACGGGATCGGGAACTATGGCTACACCTTC.

J is TRBJ2-3 and V is TRBV9; 11 positions agree with TRBD2. Per germline, CDR1 SGDLS and CDR2 YYNGEE. The CDR3 length is 16 residues. Trimming cost V 6 bases and J 0 bases; bases outside gene matches: 6. CDR3 bases: TGTGCCAGCAACACGGGACTAGCGGCGAGCACAGATACGCAGTATTTT. Translation: CASNTGLAASTDTQYF.

V is TRBV6-6 and J is TRBJ1-2; TRBD1 agrees at 9 bases. Germline V CDR1 and CDR2: MNHNY, SVGAGI (reference sequence). V was pared by 6 bases and J by 5 bases, with 1 base of the junction left unmatched. CDR3 length: 12 amino acids. Here the CDR3 reads CASRGTGYGYTF. CDR3 in DNA: TGTGCCAGCAGGGGGACAGGGTATGGCTACACCTTC.

This clone came up once. The rearrangement joins TRBV3-1 (or the pseudogene TRBV3-2) to TRBJ1-4, with unresolved D. This CDR3 contains 17 residues. The germline V gene encodes CDR1 LGHDT and CDR2 YNNKEL (reference sequence). The V gene lost 0 bases and the J gene lost 3 bases, with 14 bases spanning the gap. CDR3 nucleotide sequence: TGTGCCAGCAGCCAAGAGGGGAGGGATAGGCCTAATGAAAAACTGTTTTTT. This codes for CASSQEGRDRPNEKLFF.

In DNA form, the CDR3 reads TGTGCCAGCAGCTTACAAACAGGGGACCACTCCTACGAGCAGTACTTC. Translated: CASSLQTGDHSYEQYF. The V call is TRBV11-2, the J call TRBJ2-7; 7 bases are a match to TRBD1. CDR3 length: 16 residues. V was pared by 2 bases and J by 0 bases, with 7 bases of the junction left unmatched. The germline CDR1 and CDR2 sequences are SGHAT and FQNNGV. The complete variable domain, with remaining parts taken from reference TRBV11-2 and TRBJ2-7, reads EAGVAQSPRYKIIEKRQSVAFWCNPISGHATLYWYQQILGQGPKLLIQFQNNGVVDDSQLPKDRFSAERLKGVDSTLKIQPAKLEDSAVYLCASSLQTGDHSYEQYFGPGTRLTVT.

The J gene is TRBJ2-1, the V gene TRBV6-5; the D gene is possibly TRBD2 (7 bases). The germline V gene has CDR1 MNHEY and CDR2 SVGAGI. V gave up 3 bases and J gave up 4 bases, with 13 bases separating them. This CDR3 has 15 residues. The CDR3 here is CASSYRGAEYNEQFF. The CDR3 region has the DNA TGTGCCAGCAGTTATCGGGGGGCGGAATACAATGAGCAGTTCTTC.

The V and J genes are TRBV6-6 and TRBJ2-5; possible D gene TRBD1, 6 bases. The CDR3 consists of 16 residues. CDR1 and CDR2 (germline): MNHNY, SVGAGI (reference sequence). V was cut by 2 bases and J by 1 base, with 14 bases left in between. The CDR3 protein is CASSYQTDRSQETQYF. In nucleotides, the CDR3 is TGTGCCAGCAGTTACCAAACCGACAGGTCCCAAGAGACCCAGTACTTC.

V usage is TRBV19 and J usage is TRBJ1-1; 7 bases fit TRBD1. CDR1 and CDR2 (germline): LNHDA, SQIVND (reference sequence). The V segment lost 5 bases and the J segment 4 bases; nucleotides outside the gene matches: 7. CDR3 length: 14 residues. CDR3 bases: TGTGCCAGTAGTCTCACAGGGGCCATCACTGAAGCTTTCTTT. It is translated as CASSLTGAITEAFF.

In its sample, this clone was seen once. The chain combines TRBV4-1 with TRBJ2-6; TRBD1 aligns across 10 bases. V lost 3 bases to trimming and J lost 0 bases; unmatched junction nucleotides: 5. The CDR3 covers 18 residues. Germline CDR1 is MGHRA and CDR2 is YSYEKL. The CDR3 protein is CASSQVRQGASGANVLTF. CDR3 DNA sequence: TGCGCCAGCAGCCAGGTTCGACAGGGGGCCTCTGGGGCCAACGTCCTGACTTTC.

This clone was detected once. This sequence joins TRBV7-3 and TRBJ2-2; 7 positions agree with TRBD1. The CDR3 totals 16 residues. With V trimmed by 1 base and J by 5 bases, 7 bases remained unmatched. Germline V gene lookup returns CDR1 SGHTA and CDR2 FQGTGA. CDR3 protein: CASSLRVTGSTGELFF. The CDR3 DNA follows: TGTGCCAGCAGCTTAAGGGTGACAGGGAGTACCGGGGAGCTGTTTTTT.

This clone was detected only once. The chain recombines TRBV6-6 with TRBJ2-1, with 11 positions matching TRBD2. The CDR3 is 15 amino acids. CDR1 and CDR2 (germline): MNHNY, SVGAGI (reference sequence). Losses at the gene ends were 6 bases for V and 8 bases for J; bases not matched to a gene: 9. In nucleotides, the CDR3 is TGTGCCAGCAGCCATAGCGGGGGGGCATCCTATGAGCAGTTCTTC. This codes for CASSHSGGASYEQFF.

This chain connects TRBV19 to TRBJ1-2; 10 bases agree with TRBD1. CDR3 length: 14 residues. Per the germline V gene, CDR1 is LNHDA and CDR2 is SQIVND (reference sequence). The ends lost 6 bases at V and 4 bases at J; junction bases unmatched: 5. CDR3 sequence (DNA): TGTGCCAGTAGGACAGGGGGCCTTGGCTATGGCTACACCTTC. Protein: CASRTGGLGYGYTF. Looking up the rest from reference TRBV19 and TRBJ1-2 gives the full variable domain: DGGITQSPKYLFRKEGQNVTLSCEQNLNHDAMYWYRQDPGQGLRLIYYSQIVNDFQKGDIAEGYSVSREKKESFPLTVTSAQKNPTAFYLCASRTGGLGYGYTFGSGTRLTVV.

This chain joins TRBV6-6 and TRBJ1-2; 7 nucleotides line up with TRBD1. The germline V gene encodes CDR1 MNHNY and CDR2 SVGAGI (reference sequence). This CDR3 has 12 amino acids. V lost 9 bases to trimming and J lost 10 bases; unmatched junction nucleotides: 11. For the CDR3, the DNA is TGTGCCAGGGACAGGTGCCTTAGTGACTACACCTTC. This gives the protein CARDRCLSDYTF.